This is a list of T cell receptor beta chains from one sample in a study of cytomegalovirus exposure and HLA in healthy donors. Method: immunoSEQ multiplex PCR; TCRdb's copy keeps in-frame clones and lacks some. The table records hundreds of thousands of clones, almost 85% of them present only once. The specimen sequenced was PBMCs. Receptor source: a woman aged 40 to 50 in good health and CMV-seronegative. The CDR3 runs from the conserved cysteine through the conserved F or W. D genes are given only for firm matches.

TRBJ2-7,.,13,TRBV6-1,CASSALNSYEQYF
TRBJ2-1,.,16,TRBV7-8,CASSTRDTPGYNEQFF
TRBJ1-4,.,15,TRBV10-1,CASSESRVSGEKLFF
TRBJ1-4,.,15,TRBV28,CASSLATATNEKLFF
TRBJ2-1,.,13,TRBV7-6,CASSPNTVVGQFF
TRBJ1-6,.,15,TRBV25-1,CASSASRQVHSPLHF
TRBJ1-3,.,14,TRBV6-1,CASTPQGHGNTIYF
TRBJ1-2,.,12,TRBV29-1,CSLRQQDGIYTF
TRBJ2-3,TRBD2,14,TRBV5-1,CASSTSGGADTQYF
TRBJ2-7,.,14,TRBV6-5,CASSESGSPNEQYF
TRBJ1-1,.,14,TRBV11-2,CASSLWTEGTEAFF
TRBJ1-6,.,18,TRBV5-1,CASSFRDTLSSYNSPLHF
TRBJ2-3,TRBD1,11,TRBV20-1,CSTGVVDTQYF
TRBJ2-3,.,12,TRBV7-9,CASSRRGDTQYF
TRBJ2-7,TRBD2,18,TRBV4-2,CASSQDEASSGESYEQYF
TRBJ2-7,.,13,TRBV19,CASSIDPGYEQYF
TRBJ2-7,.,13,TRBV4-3,CASSQLRWDTQYF
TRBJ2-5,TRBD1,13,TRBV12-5,CAIGVDRVTTQYF
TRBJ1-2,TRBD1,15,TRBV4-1,CASSRGDRSPYGYTF
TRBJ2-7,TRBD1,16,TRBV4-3,CASSQGDSGPPYEQYF
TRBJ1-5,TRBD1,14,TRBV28,CASRRQGGGQPQHF
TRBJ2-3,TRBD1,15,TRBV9,CASSVGQGFTDTQYF
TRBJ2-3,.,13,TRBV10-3,CAISEDNSDTQYF
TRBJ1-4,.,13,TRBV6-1,CASSEAPQEKLFF
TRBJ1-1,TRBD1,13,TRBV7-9,CASSPGGLSEAFF
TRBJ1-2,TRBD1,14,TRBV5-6,CASSSIQGNYGYTF
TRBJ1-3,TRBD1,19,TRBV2,CASKSAGGWGLSSGNTIYF
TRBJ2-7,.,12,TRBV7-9,CASSLSTYEQYF
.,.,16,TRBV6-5,CASSYSFGETSYEQYF
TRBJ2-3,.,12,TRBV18,CASSPLGDTQYF
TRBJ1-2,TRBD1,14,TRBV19,CASSIPDRGYGYTF
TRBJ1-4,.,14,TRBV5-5,CASSLLHSNEKLFF
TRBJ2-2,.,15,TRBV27,CASSLRVIDTGELFF
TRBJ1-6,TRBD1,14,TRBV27,CASSLTGANSPLHF
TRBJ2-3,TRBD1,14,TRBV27,CASSWGQASDTQYF